This T cell receptor (beta chain) appears in the sequencing data of a study of identical twins. Study-wide results and caveats: There were fewer insertions in abundant cord blood beta clonotypes, but memory repertoires showed no such pattern. Invariant populations such as MAIT and iNKT cells could partly muddle zero-insertion analyses.

The germline CDR1 and CDR2 sequences are MNHEY and SVGEGT. The length of the CDR3 is 12 residues. The V end was cut by 10 bases, the J end by 7 bases, with 14 bases between. Only healthy Caucasians were enrolled as donors. This clonotype was picked up many times. What it binds is not known. Template switching added a universal primer site; cDNA carried unique molecular identifiers. TCRdb called the 5' RACE reads again in MiXCR, with one record for every CDR3 protein. In the table there are approximately 670,000 distinct CDR3 sequences, 5.5% to 6.5% of which are singletons. The receptor was derived from a man younger than 35 in good health. The source material was naive T cells sorted from blood. The chain is built from TRBV6-2 or TRBV6-3 and TRBJ2-1; D perhaps matches TRBD2 (6 bases). CDR3 loop: CATGGRGNEQFF. The DNA of the CDR3 is TGTGCCACCGGAGGACGGGGGAATGAGCAGTTCTTC.